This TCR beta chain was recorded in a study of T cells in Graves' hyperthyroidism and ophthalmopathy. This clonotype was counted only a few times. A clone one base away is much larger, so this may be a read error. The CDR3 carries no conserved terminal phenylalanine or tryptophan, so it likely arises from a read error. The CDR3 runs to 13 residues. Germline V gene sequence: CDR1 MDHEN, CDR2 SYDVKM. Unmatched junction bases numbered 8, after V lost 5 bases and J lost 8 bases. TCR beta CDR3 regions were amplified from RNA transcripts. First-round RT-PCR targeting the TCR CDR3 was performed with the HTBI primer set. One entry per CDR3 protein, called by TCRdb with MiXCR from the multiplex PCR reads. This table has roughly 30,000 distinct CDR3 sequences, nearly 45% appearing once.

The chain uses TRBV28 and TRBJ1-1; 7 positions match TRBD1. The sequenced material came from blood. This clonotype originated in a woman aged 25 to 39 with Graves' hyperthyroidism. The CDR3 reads CASSTITGAEAFL. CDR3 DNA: TGTGCCAGCAGTACTATTACAGGGGCGGAAGCTTTCTTG.